In this sample, the clone carrying this TCR beta chain turned up many times. The sample comes from a study of T-cell reconstitution after alpha-beta-depleted transplantation in children. The CDR3 extends over 17 amino acids. V was clipped by 5 bases and J by 5 bases; unmatched bases: 17. The germline V gene encodes CDR1 SGHNT and CDR2 YENEEA. Unique molecular identifiers were incorporated during preparation of the TCRbeta library. From the PCR reads, TCRdb called clonotypes with MiXCR, one entry per CDR3 protein. The sample has approximately 200,000 distinct CDR3 sequences, roughly 15% seen once. Here the sequenced sample was PBMCs from the stem cell graft donor, taken from the stem cell graft. The gene calls are TRBV11-3 and TRBJ2-7; 8 bases map to TRBD2. This TCR derives from a human donor who donated a stem cell graft to a child with acute lymphoblastic leukemia. CDR3: CASSEYRGGTTGNEQYF. The CDR3 region has the DNA TGTGCCAGCAGCGAGTACCGGGGGGGAACGACTGGAAACGAGCAGTACTTC.